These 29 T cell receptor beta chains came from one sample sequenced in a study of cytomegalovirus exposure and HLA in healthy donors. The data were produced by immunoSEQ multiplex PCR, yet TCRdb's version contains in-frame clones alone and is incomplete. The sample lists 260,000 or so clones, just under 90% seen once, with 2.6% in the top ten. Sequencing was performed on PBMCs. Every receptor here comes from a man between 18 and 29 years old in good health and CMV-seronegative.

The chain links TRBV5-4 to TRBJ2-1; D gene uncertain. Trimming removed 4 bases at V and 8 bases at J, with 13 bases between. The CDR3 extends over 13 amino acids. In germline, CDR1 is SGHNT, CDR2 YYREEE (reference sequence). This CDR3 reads CASSGLEADEQFF. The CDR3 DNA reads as TGTGCCAGCAGCGGCCTAGAGGCCGATGAGCAGTTCTTC.

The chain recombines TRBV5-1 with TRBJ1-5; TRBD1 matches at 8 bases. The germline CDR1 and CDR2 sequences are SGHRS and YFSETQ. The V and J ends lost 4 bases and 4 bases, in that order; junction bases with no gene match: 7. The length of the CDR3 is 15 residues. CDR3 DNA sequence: TGCGCCAGCAGCATGGACAGGGTATGGAATCAGCCCCAGCATTTT. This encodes CASSMDRVWNQPQHF.

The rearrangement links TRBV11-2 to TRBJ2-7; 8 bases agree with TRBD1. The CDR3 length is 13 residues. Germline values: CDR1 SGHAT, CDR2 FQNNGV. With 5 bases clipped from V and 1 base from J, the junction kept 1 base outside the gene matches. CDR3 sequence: CASSQGASYEQYF. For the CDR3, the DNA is TGTGCCAGCAGCCAGGGGGCTTCCTACGAGCAGTACTTC.

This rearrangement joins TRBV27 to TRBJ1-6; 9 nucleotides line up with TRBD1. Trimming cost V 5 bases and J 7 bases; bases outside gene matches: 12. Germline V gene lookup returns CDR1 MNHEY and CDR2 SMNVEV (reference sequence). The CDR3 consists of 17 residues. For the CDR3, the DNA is TGTGCCAGCAGTACATGGGATGACAGGGGGGGCAATTCACCCCTCCACTTT. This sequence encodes CASSTWDDRGGNSPLHF.

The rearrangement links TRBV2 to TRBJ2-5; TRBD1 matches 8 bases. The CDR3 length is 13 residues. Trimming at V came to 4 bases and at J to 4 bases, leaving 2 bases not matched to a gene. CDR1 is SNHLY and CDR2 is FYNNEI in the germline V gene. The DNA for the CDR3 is TGTGCCAGCAGTGCGGACAGGGCAGAGACCCAGTACTTC. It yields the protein CASSADRAETQYF.

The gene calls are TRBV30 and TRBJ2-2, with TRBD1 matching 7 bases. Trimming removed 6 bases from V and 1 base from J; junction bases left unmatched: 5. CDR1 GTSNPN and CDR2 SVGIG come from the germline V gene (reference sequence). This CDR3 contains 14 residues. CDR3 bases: TGTGCCTGCAACAGGGGCGGGAACACCGGGGAGCTGTTTTTT. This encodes CACNRGGNTGELFF. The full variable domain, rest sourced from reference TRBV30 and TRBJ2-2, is SQTIHQWPATLVQPVGSPLSLECTVEGTSNPNLYWYRQAAGRGLQLLFYSVGIGQISSEVPQNLSASRPQDRQFILSSKKLLLSDSGFYLCACNRGGNTGELFFGEGSRLTVL.

CDR3: CASSLWTSGNEQFF. Here the CDR3 DNA reads TGTGCCAGCAGTCTGTGGACTAGCGGCAATGAGCAGTTCTTC. The chain uses TRBV6-5 and TRBJ2-1; TRBD2 matches 10 bases. This CDR3 is built from 14 residues. The trim removed 5 bases at V and 6 bases at J, leaving 4 bases unmatched. Germline V gene lookup returns CDR1 MNHEY and CDR2 SVGAGI.

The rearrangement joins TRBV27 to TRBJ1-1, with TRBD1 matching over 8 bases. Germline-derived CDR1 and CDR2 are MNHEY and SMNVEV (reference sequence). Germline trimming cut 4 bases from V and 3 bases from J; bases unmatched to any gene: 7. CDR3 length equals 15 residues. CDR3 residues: CASSSTRGLDTEAFF. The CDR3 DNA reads TGTGCCAGCAGTTCCACCAGGGGGCTAGACACTGAAGCTTTCTTT.

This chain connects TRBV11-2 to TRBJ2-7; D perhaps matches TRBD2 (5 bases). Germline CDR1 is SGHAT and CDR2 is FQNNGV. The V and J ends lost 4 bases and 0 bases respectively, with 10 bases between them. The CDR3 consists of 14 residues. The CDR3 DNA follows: TGTGCCAGCAGCTACAGCGGAGCCTCCTACGAGCAGTACTTC. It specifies CASSYSGASYEQYF.

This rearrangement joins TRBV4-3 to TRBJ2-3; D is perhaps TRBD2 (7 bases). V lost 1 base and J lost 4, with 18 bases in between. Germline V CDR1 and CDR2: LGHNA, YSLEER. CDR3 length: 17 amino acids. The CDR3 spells CASSQGLGGAFADTQYF. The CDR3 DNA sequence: TGCGCCAGCAGCCAAGGCTTGGGGGGGGCCTTTGCAGATACGCAGTATTTT.

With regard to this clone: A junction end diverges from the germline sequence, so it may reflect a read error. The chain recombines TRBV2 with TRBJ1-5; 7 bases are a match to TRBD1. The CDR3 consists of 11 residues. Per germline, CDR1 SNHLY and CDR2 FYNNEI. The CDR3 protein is CASSDPGQILF. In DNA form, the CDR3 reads TGTGCCAGCAGTGATCCGGGACAGATACTTTTT. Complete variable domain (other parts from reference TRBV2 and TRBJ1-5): EPEVTQTPSHQVTQMGQEVILRCVPISNHLYFYWYRQILGQKVEFLVSFYNNEISEKSEIFDDQFSVERPDGSNFTLKIRSTKLEDSAMYFCASSDPGQILFGDGTRLSIL.

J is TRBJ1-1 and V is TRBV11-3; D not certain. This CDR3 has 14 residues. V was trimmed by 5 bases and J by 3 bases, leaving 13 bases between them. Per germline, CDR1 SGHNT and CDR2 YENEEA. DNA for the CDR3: TGTGCCAGCAGCCCCCGGTTTGGAGACACTGAAGCTTTCTTT. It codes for CASSPRFGDTEAFF.

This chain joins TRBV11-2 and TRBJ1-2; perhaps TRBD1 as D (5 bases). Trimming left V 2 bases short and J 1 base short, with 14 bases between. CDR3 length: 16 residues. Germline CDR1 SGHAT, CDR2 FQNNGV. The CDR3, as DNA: TGTGCCAGCAGCTTATTATTCCAGGGAAGTAACTATGGCTACACCTTC. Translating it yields CASSLLFQGSNYGYTF.

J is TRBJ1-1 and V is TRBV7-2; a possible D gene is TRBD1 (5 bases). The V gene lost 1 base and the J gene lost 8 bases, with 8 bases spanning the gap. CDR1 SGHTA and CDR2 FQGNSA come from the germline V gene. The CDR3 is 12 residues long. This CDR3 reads CASSLGREEAFF. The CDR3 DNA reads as TGTGCCAGCAGCTTAGGCAGGGAAGAAGCTTTCTTT.

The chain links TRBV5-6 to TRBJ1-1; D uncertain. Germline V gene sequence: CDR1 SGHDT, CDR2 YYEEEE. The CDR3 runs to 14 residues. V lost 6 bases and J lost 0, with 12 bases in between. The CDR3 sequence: CASTITGMNTEAFF. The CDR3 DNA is TGTGCCAGCACCATCACCGGTATGAACACTGAAGCTTTCTTT. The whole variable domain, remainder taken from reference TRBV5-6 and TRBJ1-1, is DAGVTQSPTHLIKTRGQQVTLRCSPKSGHDTVSWYQQALGQGPQFIFQYYEEEERQRGNFPDRFSGHQFPNYSSELNVNALLLGDSALYLCASTITGMNTEAFFGQGTRLTVV.

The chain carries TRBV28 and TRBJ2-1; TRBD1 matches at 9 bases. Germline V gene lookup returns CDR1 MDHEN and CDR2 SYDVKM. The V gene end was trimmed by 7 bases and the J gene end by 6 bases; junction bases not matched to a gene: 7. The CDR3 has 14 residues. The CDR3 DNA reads TGTGCCAGCATGGGACAGGGAAAGATCAATGAGCAGTTCTTC. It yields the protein CASMGQGKINEQFF.

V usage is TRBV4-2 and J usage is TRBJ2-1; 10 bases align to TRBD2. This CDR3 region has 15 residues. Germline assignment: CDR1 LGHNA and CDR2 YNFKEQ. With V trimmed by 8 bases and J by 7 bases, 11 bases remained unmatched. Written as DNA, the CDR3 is TGTGCCAGCGCGAACAGCGGGAGGGCCGGGAATGAGCAGTTCTTC. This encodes CASANSGRAGNEQFF.

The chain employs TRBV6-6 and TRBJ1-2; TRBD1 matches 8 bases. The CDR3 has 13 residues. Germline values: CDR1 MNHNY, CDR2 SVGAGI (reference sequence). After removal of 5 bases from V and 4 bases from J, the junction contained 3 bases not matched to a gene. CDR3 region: CASSAGQVYGYTF. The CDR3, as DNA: TGTGCCAGCAGTGCGGGACAGGTCTATGGCTACACCTTC.

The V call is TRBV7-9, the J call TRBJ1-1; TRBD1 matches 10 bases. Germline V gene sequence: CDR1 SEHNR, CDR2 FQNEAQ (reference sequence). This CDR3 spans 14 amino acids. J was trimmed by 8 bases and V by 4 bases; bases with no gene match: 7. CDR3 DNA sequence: TGTGCCAGCAGCTACACGCCGGGACAGGGGGAAGCTTTCTTT. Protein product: CASSYTPGQGEAFF.

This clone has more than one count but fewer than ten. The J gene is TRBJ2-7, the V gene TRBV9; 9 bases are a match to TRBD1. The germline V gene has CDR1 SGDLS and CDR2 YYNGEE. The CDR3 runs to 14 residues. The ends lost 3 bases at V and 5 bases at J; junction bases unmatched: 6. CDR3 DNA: TGTGCCAGCAGCGCGGGGACAGGGAAGGACGAGCAGTACTTC. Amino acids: CASSAGTGKDEQYF.

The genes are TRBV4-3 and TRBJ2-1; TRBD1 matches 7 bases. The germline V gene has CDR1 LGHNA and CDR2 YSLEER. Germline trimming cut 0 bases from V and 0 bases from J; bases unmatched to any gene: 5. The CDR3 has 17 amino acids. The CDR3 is CASSQEDWDSSYNEQFF. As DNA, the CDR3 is TGCGCCAGCAGCCAAGAAGATTGGGACAGCTCCTACAATGAGCAGTTCTTC.

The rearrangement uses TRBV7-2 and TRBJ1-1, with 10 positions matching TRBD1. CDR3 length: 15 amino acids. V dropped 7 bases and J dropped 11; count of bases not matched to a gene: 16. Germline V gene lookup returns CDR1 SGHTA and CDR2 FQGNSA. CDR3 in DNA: TGTGCCAGCAACCCGCCGTGGGGGACAGGGGTTAAGGCTTTCTTT. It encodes CASNPPWGTGVKAFF.

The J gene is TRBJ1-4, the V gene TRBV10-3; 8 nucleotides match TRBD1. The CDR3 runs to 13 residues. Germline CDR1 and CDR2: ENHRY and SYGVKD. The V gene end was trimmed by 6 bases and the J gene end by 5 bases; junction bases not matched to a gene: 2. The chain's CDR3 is CAIRGQENEKLFF. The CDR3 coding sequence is TGTGCCATCAGGGGACAGGAAAATGAAAAACTGTTTTTT.

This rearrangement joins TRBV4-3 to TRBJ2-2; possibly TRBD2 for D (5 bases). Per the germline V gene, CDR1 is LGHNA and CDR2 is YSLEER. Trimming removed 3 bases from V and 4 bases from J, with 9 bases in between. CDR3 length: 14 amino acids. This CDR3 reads CASSHASPTGELFF. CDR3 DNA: TGCGCCAGCAGCCACGCTAGCCCCACCGGGGAGCTGTTTTTT.

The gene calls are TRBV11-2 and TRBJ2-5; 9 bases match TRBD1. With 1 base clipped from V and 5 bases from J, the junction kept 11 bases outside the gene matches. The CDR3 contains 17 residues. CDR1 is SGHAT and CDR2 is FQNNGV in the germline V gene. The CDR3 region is CASSLVRSGQGGETQYF. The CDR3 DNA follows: TGTGCCAGCAGCTTAGTCCGCTCGGGACAGGGTGGGGAGACCCAGTACTTC. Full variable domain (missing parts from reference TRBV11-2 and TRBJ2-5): EAGVAQSPRYKIIEKRQSVAFWCNPISGHATLYWYQQILGQGPKLLIQFQNNGVVDDSQLPKDRFSAERLKGVDSTLKIQPAKLEDSAVYLCASSLVRSGQGGETQYFGPGTRLLVL.

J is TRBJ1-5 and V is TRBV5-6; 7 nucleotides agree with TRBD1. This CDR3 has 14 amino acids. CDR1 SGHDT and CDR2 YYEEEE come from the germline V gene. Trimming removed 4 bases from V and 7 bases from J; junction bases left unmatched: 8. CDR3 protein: CASSIRQGGQPQHF. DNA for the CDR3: TGTGCCAGCAGCATCCGACAGGGCGGACAGCCCCAGCATTTT.

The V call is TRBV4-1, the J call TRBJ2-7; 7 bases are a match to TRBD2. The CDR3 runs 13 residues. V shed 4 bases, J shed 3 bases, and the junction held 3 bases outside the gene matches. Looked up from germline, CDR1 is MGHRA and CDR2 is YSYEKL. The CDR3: CASSRDYYYEQYF. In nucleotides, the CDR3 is TGCGCCAGCAGCCGGGACTATTACTACGAGCAGTACTTC.

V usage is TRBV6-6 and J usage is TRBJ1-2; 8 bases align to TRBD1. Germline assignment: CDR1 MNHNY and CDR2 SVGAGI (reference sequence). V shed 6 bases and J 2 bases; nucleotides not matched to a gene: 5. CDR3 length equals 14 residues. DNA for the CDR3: TGTGCCAGCAGGATGACAGGGGAGAACTATGGCTACACCTTC. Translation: CASRMTGENYGYTF.

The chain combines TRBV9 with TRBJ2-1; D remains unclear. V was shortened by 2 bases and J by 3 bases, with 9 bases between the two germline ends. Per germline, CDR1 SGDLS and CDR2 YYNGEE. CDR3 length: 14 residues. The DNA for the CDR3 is TGTGCCAGCAGCGTCGACTCGGTCTACAATGAGCAGTTCTTC. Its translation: CASSVDSVYNEQFF.